A single sample gave rise to the 20 T cell receptor beta chains below, sequenced in a study of early T cells in non-severe SARS-CoV-2 infection. From the 5' RACE reads, TCRdb called clonotypes with MiXCR, one entry per CDR3 protein. In the table there are tens of thousands of distinct CDR3 sequences, roughly 5.2% of which are singletons. Sequenced sample: whole blood. Receptor source: an adult who was a healthcare worker with PCR-confirmed SARS-CoV-2 infection or an uninfected control (not recorded which).

This clonotype was seen a few times. The chain has TRBV11-2 and TRBJ1-2; D may be TRBD1 (5 bases). Germline V gene sequence: CDR1 SGHAT, CDR2 FQNNGV. Trimming removed 5 bases at V and 1 base at J, with 17 bases between. CDR3 length: 16 residues. CDR3 loop: CASSLGTALYNYGYTF. CDR3 bases: TGTGCCAGCAGCCTAGGGACCGCTCTTTATAACTATGGCTACACCTTC. The full variable domain, with the rest looked up from reference TRBV11-2 and TRBJ1-2, is EAGVAQSPRYKIIEKRQSVAFWCNPISGHATLYWYQQILGQGPKLLIQFQNNGVVDDSQLPKDRFSAERLKGVDSTLKIQPAKLEDSAVYLCASSLGTALYNYGYTFGSGTRLTVV.

This clonotype has a count of ten or more. The chain recombines TRBV3-1 with TRBJ2-1, with D unresolved. The CDR3 extends over 11 amino acids. Looked up from germline, CDR1 is LGHDT and CDR2 is YNNKEL (reference sequence). V gave up 5 bases and J gave up 8 bases, with 7 bases separating them. As DNA, the CDR3 is TGTGCCAGCAGCTTTCTCGATGAGCAGTTCTTC. It specifies CASSFLDEQFF.

This clonotype was detected a few times. The chain couples TRBV12-3 or TRBV12-4 to TRBJ2-3; tentatively, D is TRBD2 (6 bases). This CDR3 is 13 amino acids long. Trimming left V 8 bases short and J 3 bases short, with 12 bases between. The CDR3 spells CASRGRTTDTQYF. The CDR3 bases are TGTGCCAGCCGGGGGAGGACGACAGATACGCAGTATTTT.

This clonotype was seen at least ten times. The chain employs TRBV27 and TRBJ1-2, with D possibly matching TRBD1 (6 bases). The CDR3 runs to 14 residues. Per germline, CDR1 MNHEY and CDR2 SMNVEV (reference sequence). Trimming removed 5 bases at V and 6 bases at J, with 16 bases between. CDR3 nucleotides: TGTGCCAGCAGTCTCCACCCCTCAGGGGATGGCTACACCTTC. It translates to CASSLHPSGDGYTF.

The sample holds many counts of this clonotype. The rearrangement uses TRBV7-3 and TRBJ2-2; no reliable D call. The V end was cut by 0 bases, the J end by 4 bases, with 3 bases between. The CDR3 covers 13 residues. Germline loops: CDR1 SGHTA, CDR2 FQGTGA. The CDR3 DNA sequence: TGTGCCAGCAGCTTAACGGTCACCGGGGAGCTGTTTTTT. Translating it yields CASSLTVTGELFF.

This clonotype was picked up many times. The rearrangement uses TRBV6-5 and TRBJ2-5; D might be TRBD2 (5 bases). Germline CDR1 reads MNHEY; CDR2 reads SVGAGI. Trimming left V 0 bases short and J 4 bases short, with 9 bases between. The CDR3 runs 14 residues. The CDR3, as DNA: TGTGCCAGCAGTTACTCGCTCGAGGGAGAGACCCAGTACTTC. Translated: CASSYSLEGETQYF.

The V gene is TRBV4-3, the J gene TRBJ2-1; no clear D gene. The germline V gene has CDR1 LGHNA and CDR2 YSLEER. V was cut by 3 bases and J by 0 bases, with 9 bases left in between. This CDR3 spans 15 amino acids. The CDR3 DNA sequence: TGCGCCAGCAGCCAGCTCTGGAGCTCCTACAATGAGCAGTTCTTC. The encoded protein is CASSQLWSSYNEQFF.

J is TRBJ2-7 and V is TRBV6-2 or TRBV6-3, with 8 positions matching TRBD2. The CDR3 extends over 16 amino acids. V shed 7 bases, J shed 2 bases, and the junction held 13 bases outside the gene matches. In germline, CDR1 is MNHEY, CDR2 SVGEGT. CDR3 protein: CASIPGGRGGTYEQYF. DNA for the CDR3: TGTGCCAGCATCCCGGGAGGTCGGGGGGGCACCTACGAGCAGTACTTC.

The chain has TRBV11-2 and TRBJ2-1, with D hard to call. The CDR3 loop spans 14 amino acids. The V end lost 2 bases, the J end lost 8 bases, and 13 bases lay between the germline ends. The germline V gene has CDR1 SGHAT and CDR2 FQNNGV. The CDR3 is CASSLTSLSDEQFF. Here the CDR3 DNA reads TGTGCCAGCAGCTTAACCTCACTAAGCGATGAGCAGTTCTTC.

This clonotype was observed many times. The CDR3 loop is CASSYGVSGGYNEQFF. The CDR3 bases are TGTGCCAGCAGTTACGGGGTTAGCGGGGGTTACAATGAGCAGTTCTTC. The J gene is TRBJ2-1, the V gene TRBV6-2 or TRBV6-3, with 9 bases that match TRBD2. This CDR3 has 16 residues. V lost 2 bases and J lost 4; bases outside the gene matches: 6. Germline V gene lookup returns CDR1 MNHEY and CDR2 SVGEGT.

The chain is built from TRBV6-6 and TRBJ2-7, with D possibly matching TRBD1 (6 bases). Germline assignment: CDR1 MNHNY and CDR2 SVGAGI (reference sequence). V lost 6 bases and J lost 6, with 15 bases in between. This CDR3 contains 13 residues. CDR3 DNA: TGTGCCAGCAGCTATCAGGGGTCGGGCGAGCAGTACTTC. Its translation: CASSYQGSGEQYF.

This clonotype was counted at least ten times. The V call is TRBV7-9, the J call TRBJ1-3; the D is unclear. V lost 6 bases to trimming and J lost 1 base, with 13 bases between them. CDR1 and CDR2 from the germline V gene are SEHNR and FQNEAQ (reference sequence). The CDR3 has 15 amino acids. The CDR3 region has the DNA TGTGCCAGCAGAAAAACGGGGAATTCTGGAAACACCATATATTTT. It translates to CASRKTGNSGNTIYF.

Many counts were recorded for this clonotype. The chain couples TRBV3-1 to TRBJ1-6, with D maybe TRBD1 (6 bases). The CDR3 runs to 17 residues. The germline V and J ends were trimmed by 1 base and 3 bases, with 13 bases remaining between them. Germline-derived CDR1 and CDR2 are LGHDT and YNNKEL (reference sequence). CDR3 in amino acids: CASSQGGTIGYNSPLHF. The CDR3 DNA follows: TGTGCCAGCAGCCAAGGTGGGACAATAGGCTATAATTCACCCCTCCACTTT.

This clonotype was recorded many times. V gene TRBV6-2 or TRBV6-3 combines with J gene TRBJ2-7; 10 nucleotides agree with TRBD1. CDR1 is MNHEY and CDR2 is SVGEGT in the germline V gene. The CDR3 is 12 amino acids. J gave up 6 bases and V 5 bases, and 1 base lay outside the gene matches. CDR3 bases: TGTGCCAGCAGTGGACAGGGGGGCGAGCAGTACTTC. Amino acids: CASSGQGGEQYF.

For this clonotype: Since a much larger clone is just one base distant, this may be a read error. This chain joins TRBV7-9 and TRBJ1-1; D unresolved. CDR3 size: 15 residues. Germline CDR1 is SEHNR and CDR2 is FQNEAQ (reference sequence). DNA for the CDR3: TGTGCCAGCAGCCCCGGGCGCCCAACCAGCACTGAAGCTCTCTTT. Translation gives CASSPGRPTSTEALF.

The table lists this clonotype with many counts. The chain employs TRBV10-1 and TRBJ1-5; 7 positions match TRBD1. V lost 7 bases, J lost 0 bases, and 15 bases stayed unmatched. This CDR3 has 18 residues. Germline V gene lookup returns CDR1 WNHNN and CDR2 SYGVQD (reference sequence). The CDR3 sequence is CASKKGTAIAYSNQPQHF. In DNA form, the CDR3 reads TGCGCCAGCAAAAAGGGGACAGCGATAGCTTATAGCAATCAGCCCCAGCATTTT.

This clonotype was picked up many times. The chain links TRBV10-3 to TRBJ2-7, with D possibly being TRBD1 or TRBD2 (6 bases each). This CDR3 comprises 13 residues. From germline, CDR1 is ENHRY and CDR2 SYGVKD. Trimming took off 4 bases at V and 3 bases at J, with 10 bases between the two ends. CDR3 in amino acids: CAISVEGGYEQYF. The CDR3 nucleotides are TGTGCCATCAGTGTGGAGGGGGGCTACGAGCAGTACTTC.

This clonotype showed up many times. The V call is TRBV5-5, the J call TRBJ2-3, with D possibly TRBD2 on 6 matching bases. This CDR3 comprises 16 residues. Looked up from germline, CDR1 is SGHKS and CDR2 is YYEKEE (reference sequence). The ends were cut back, 0 bases at V and 0 bases at J, with 11 bases in the middle. The CDR3 loop reads CASSLGAGPSTDTQYF. The CDR3 DNA sequence: TGTGCCAGCAGCTTGGGGGCGGGACCCAGCACAGATACGCAGTATTTT.

The gene calls are TRBV18 and TRBJ2-1, with D tentatively TRBD1 (5 bases). CDR1 KGHSH and CDR2 LQKENI come from the germline V gene. V was cut by 5 bases and J by 0 bases, with 11 bases left in between. This CDR3 has 15 amino acids. CDR3 DNA: TGTGCCAGCTCAGGTGGACAAGCCTCCTACAATGAGCAGTTCTTC. Its translation: CASSGGQASYNEQFF.

Only a few counts were recorded for this clonotype. The genes are TRBV19 and TRBJ2-1, with D possibly TRBD2 on 5 matching bases. V was cut by 8 bases and J by 8 bases, with 16 bases left in between. The CDR3 runs 13 residues. CDR1 and CDR2 from the germline V gene are LNHDA and SQIVND (reference sequence). The CDR3 loop is CASQDSHVDEQFF. CDR3 nucleotides: TGTGCCAGTCAGGACTCGCACGTTGATGAGCAGTTCTTC.